The text below deals with one TCR beta chain. The antigen is not known. TCRdb's table, derived via immunoSEQ multiplex PCR, lists solely in-frame clones and lacks some. The data contain tens of thousands of clones, around 86% of them singletons. This record belongs to a study of glioma-infiltrating T cells after dendritic cell vaccination. Points from the study as a whole: Complete blood and tumor specimen sets were limited to few patients.

Unmatched junction bases numbered 5, after V lost 2 bases and J lost 4 bases. In germline, CDR1 is MNHNS, CDR2 SASEGT. This CDR3 has 16 amino acids. Isocitrate dehydrogenase mutation was absent in all glioblastoma patients. The source is a human donor with glioblastoma. V usage is TRBV6-1 and J usage is TRBJ2-7; 13 bases are a match to TRBD2. The specimen was blood, collected before dendritic cell vaccination. The CDR3 sequence: CASSELLAGGPYEQYF. In nucleotides, the CDR3 is TGTGCCAGCAGTGAACTACTAGCGGGAGGGCCTTACGAGCAGTACTTC.